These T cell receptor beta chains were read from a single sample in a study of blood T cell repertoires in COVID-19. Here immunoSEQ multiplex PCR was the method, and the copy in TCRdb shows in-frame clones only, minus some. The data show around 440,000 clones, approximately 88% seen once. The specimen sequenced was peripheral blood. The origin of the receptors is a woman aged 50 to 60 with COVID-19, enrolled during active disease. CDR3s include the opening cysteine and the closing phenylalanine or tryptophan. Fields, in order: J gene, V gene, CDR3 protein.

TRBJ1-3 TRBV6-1 CASSENLGSSGNTIYF
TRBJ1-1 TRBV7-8 CASSLGGGTEAFF
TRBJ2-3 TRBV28 CASSFSGPTDTQYF
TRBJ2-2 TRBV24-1 CATQGAPGGGTGELFF
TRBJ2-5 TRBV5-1 CASSPDYPQETQYF
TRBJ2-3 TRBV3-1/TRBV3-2 CASSQVSGGTKDTQYF
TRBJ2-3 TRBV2 CASRPSEGVPGLGVTDTQYF
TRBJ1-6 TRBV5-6 CASSFITSSYNSPLHF
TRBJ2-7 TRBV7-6 CASSLGPDPSGEQYF
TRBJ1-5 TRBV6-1 CASSEAQGRQPQHF
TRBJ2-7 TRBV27 CASSLGQGTYEQYF
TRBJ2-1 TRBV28 CASSLRGNEQFF
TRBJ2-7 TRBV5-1 CASSLTSGSSYEQYF
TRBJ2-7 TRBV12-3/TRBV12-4 CASSFRDYEQYF
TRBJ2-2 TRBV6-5 CASSLRVGELFF
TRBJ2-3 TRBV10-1 CASSVDPGRVEDTQYF
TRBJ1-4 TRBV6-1 CASSEAGGLGNEKLFF
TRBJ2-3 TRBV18 CASSPRTGQGTDTQYF
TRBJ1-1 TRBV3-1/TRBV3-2 CASSPRQQNTEAFF